Sequencing of this T cell receptor beta chain was carried out in a study of T cell responses to AZD1222 COVID-19 vaccine. For the study at large: Pooling was applied to second doses at about 4 or about 12 weeks.

Sequencing used immunoSEQ multiplex PCR; TCRdb keeps in-frame clones, though not all of them. The sample lists 130,000 or so clones, under 90% occurring once. Study conclusions and caveats: The donors showed a predominance of white British ancestry and of females, with possible underestimation of clonal diversity. There were vaccine-associated CD4 TCRs across spike, dominant at 160-218 and 743-854. Epitopes outside B.1.351 and B.1.1.7 mutated regions reportedly drew nearly half of spike TCRs.

As for this clone: Antigen specificity is unknown.

CDR3 length equals 15 residues. V was pared by 5 bases and J by 1 base, with 14 bases between. The germline gives CDR1 SEHNR, CDR2 FQNEAQ (reference sequence). This clonotype was sampled from an adult in good health. The material sequenced was peripheral blood, taken on day 0 of AZD1222 vaccination. The chain joins TRBV7-9 to TRBJ1-1; D possibly corresponds to TRBD1 (5 bases). Here the CDR3 DNA reads TGTGCCAGCAGCCCCCCAGCAGGGAGGAACACTGAAGCTTTCTTT. This translates into CASSPPAGRNTEAFF.